These T cell receptor beta chains were read from a single sample in a study of blood T cell repertoires in COVID-19. Clones were read by immunoSEQ multiplex PCR, and TCRdb kept only the in-frame ones, dropping some. This table has fewer than 500,000 clones, around 87% appearing once. The sequenced material came from PBMCs or T cells enriched from blood (not recorded which). The source of these receptors is a man aged 30 to 39 who had recovered from COVID-19. The CDR3 runs from the conserved cysteine through the conserved F or W. D genes are given only for firm matches. A row's size may be missing; if present it is once, few, many or a size class.

v_gene: TRBV27
abundance: .
d_gene: .
j_gene: TRBJ1-5
CDR3nt: TGTGCCAGTGGCAGACAGGCGAATAGCAATCAGCCCCAGCATTTT
CDR3aa: CASGRQANSNQPQHF

v_gene: TRBV7-2
abundance: .
d_gene: TRBD1
j_gene: TRBJ1-4
CDR3nt: TGTGCCAGCAGCTTAGCGAGGGGGCTCAATAATGAAAAACTGTTTTTT
CDR3aa: CASSLARGLNNEKLFF

v_gene: TRBV20-1
abundance: .
d_gene: .
j_gene: TRBJ1-1
CDR3nt: TGCAGTGTGCGCAGGATTACGGAAGCTTTCTTT
CDR3aa: CSVRRITEAFF

v_gene: TRBV6-5
abundance: .
d_gene: TRBD1
j_gene: TRBJ1-5
CDR3nt: TGTGCCAGCAGGCGACAGGGTCCTAGCAATCAGCCCCAGCATTTT
CDR3aa: CASRRQGPSNQPQHF

v_gene: TRBV3-1/TRBV3-2
abundance: .
d_gene: .
j_gene: TRBJ1-2
CDR3nt: TGTGCCAGCAGCCGCGGGTCTTCCAAAGCTAACTATGGCTACACCTTC
CDR3aa: CASSRGSSKANYGYTF

v_gene: TRBV3-1/TRBV3-2
abundance: .
d_gene: TRBD2
j_gene: TRBJ2-1
CDR3nt: TGTGCCAGCAGCCAACTAGCGGGGGGGGTGCAGTTCTTC
CDR3aa: CASSQLAGGVQFF

v_gene: TRBV29-1
abundance: .
d_gene: .
j_gene: TRBJ1-1
CDR3nt: TGCAGCGTTGAAGACGGGGGATGGGACACTGAAGCTTTCTTT
CDR3aa: CSVEDGGWDTEAFF

v_gene: TRBV4-1
abundance: .
d_gene: .
j_gene: TRBJ2-1
CDR3nt: TGCGCCAGCAGCCGGACCGGGGTCTCCTACAATGAGCAGTTCTTC
CDR3aa: CASSRTGVSYNEQFF

v_gene: TRBV19
abundance: .
d_gene: TRBD1
j_gene: TRBJ1-4
CDR3nt: TGTGCCAGTAGTACGTGGGACAGCAATGAAAAACTGTTTTTT
CDR3aa: CASSTWDSNEKLFF

v_gene: TRBV14
abundance: .
d_gene: .
j_gene: TRBJ2-5
CDR3nt: TGTGCCAGCAGCCAAGATCCATGGAGTAAAGAGACCCAGTACTTC
CDR3aa: CASSQDPWSKETQYF

v_gene: TRBV12-3/TRBV12-4
abundance: .
d_gene: .
j_gene: TRBJ2-5
CDR3nt: TGTGCCAGCAGCGGGGGGCAACAAGAGACCCAGTACTTC
CDR3aa: CASSGGQQETQYF

v_gene: TRBV5-6
abundance: .
d_gene: TRBD1
j_gene: TRBJ1-6
CDR3nt: TGTGCCAGCAGCTCTATACCGGGACAGCATAATTCACCCCTCCACTTT
CDR3aa: CASSSIPGQHNSPLHF

v_gene: TRBV2
abundance: .
d_gene: TRBD1
j_gene: TRBJ1-5
CDR3nt: TGTGCCAGCAGTGTGGGACAGGGGGCTCCCAATCAGCCCCAGCATTTT
CDR3aa: CASSVGQGAPNQPQHF

v_gene: TRBV3-1/TRBV3-2
abundance: .
d_gene: .
j_gene: TRBJ1-2
CDR3nt: TGTGCCAGCAGCCAAGATGTGGGGGCACGAGGCTACACCTTC
CDR3aa: CASSQDVGARGYTF

v_gene: TRBV7-9
abundance: .
d_gene: .
j_gene: TRBJ1-4
CDR3nt: TGTGCCAGCAGCCCGCAACAGGGCCGCAAACTGTTTTTT
CDR3aa: CASSPQQGRKLFF

v_gene: TRBV5-1
abundance: .
d_gene: .
j_gene: TRBJ2-1
CDR3nt: TGCGCCAGCAGCCAAGGACAGTCATACAATGAGCAGTTCTTC
CDR3aa: CASSQGQSYNEQFF

v_gene: TRBV5-6
abundance: .
d_gene: TRBD1
j_gene: TRBJ2-1
CDR3nt: TGTGCCAGCAGCCAAGACAGGGCGGGTGGGCAGTTCTTC
CDR3aa: CASSQDRAGGQFF

v_gene: TRBV30
abundance: .
d_gene: TRBD2
j_gene: TRBJ2-1
CDR3nt: TGTGCCTGGAGGGAACTAGCGGGGAAATACAATGAGCAGTTCTTC
CDR3aa: CAWRELAGKYNEQFF

v_gene: TRBV5-5
abundance: .
d_gene: TRBD2
j_gene: TRBJ2-3
CDR3nt: TGTGCCAGCAGCTTGGACGGACTAGCGCTAGATACGCAGTATTTT
CDR3aa: CASSLDGLALDTQYF

v_gene: TRBV19
abundance: .
d_gene: TRBD1
j_gene: TRBJ1-3
CDR3nt: TGTGCCAGTAGTACCCAGGGGGGAAGCTCTGGAAACACCATATATTTT
CDR3aa: CASSTQGGSSGNTIYF

v_gene: TRBV6-5
abundance: .
d_gene: TRBD1
j_gene: TRBJ1-5
CDR3nt: TGTGCCAGCAGCAGGACAGGGGTGAATCAGCCCCAGCATTTT
CDR3aa: CASSRTGVNQPQHF

v_gene: TRBV5-1
abundance: .
d_gene: TRBD1
j_gene: TRBJ1-2
CDR3nt: TGCGCCAGCAGCCAGGGACAGGGACCCTATGGCTACACCTTC
CDR3aa: CASSQGQGPYGYTF

v_gene: TRBV14
abundance: .
d_gene: .
j_gene: TRBJ1-5
CDR3nt: TGTGCCAGCAGCCAATTAGTCGGGGGCAATCAGCCCCAGCATTTT
CDR3aa: CASSQLVGGNQPQHF

v_gene: TRBV2
abundance: .
d_gene: .
j_gene: TRBJ2-2
CDR3nt: TGTGCCAGCAGTGTGGAGTTCTCCGGGGAGCTGTTTTTT
CDR3aa: CASSVEFSGELFF

v_gene: TRBV6-6
abundance: .
d_gene: TRBD1
j_gene: TRBJ1-1
CDR3nt: TGTGCCAGCAGATTCGGGACAGCGACCACTGAAGCTTTCTTT
CDR3aa: CASRFGTATTEAFF

v_gene: TRBV27
abundance: .
d_gene: .
j_gene: TRBJ1-2
CDR3nt: TGTGCCAGCAGTTTTTTAGGGGCAAACTATGGCTACACCTTC
CDR3aa: CASSFLGANYGYTF

v_gene: TRBV2
abundance: .
d_gene: .
j_gene: TRBJ2-2
CDR3nt: TGTGCCAGCCTGACAGACTCTCTTTCCGGGGAGCTGTTTTTT
CDR3aa: CASLTDSLSGELFF

v_gene: TRBV29-1
abundance: .
d_gene: .
j_gene: TRBJ2-7
CDR3nt: TGCAGCGTTGAGAGGGGGAACAACGAGCAGTACTTC
CDR3aa: CSVERGNNEQYF

v_gene: TRBV6-5
abundance: once
d_gene: .
j_gene: TRBJ1-1
CDR3nt: TGTGCCAGCAGTCGGCACGGGAGGGCGAACACTGAAGCTTTCTTT
CDR3aa: CASSRHGRANTEAFF

v_gene: TRBV10-3
abundance: .
d_gene: .
j_gene: TRBJ2-4
CDR3nt: TGTGCCATCAGCAAAGGGGGAGGGAACAAAAACATTCAGTACTTC
CDR3aa: CAISKGGGNKNIQYF

v_gene: TRBV4-1
abundance: .
d_gene: .
j_gene: TRBJ1-5
CDR3nt: TGCGCCAGCAGCCAAGAACCCAGGTACAACAATCAGCCCCAGCATTTT
CDR3aa: CASSQEPRYNNQPQHF

v_gene: TRBV7-2
abundance: few
d_gene: .
j_gene: TRBJ1-6
CDR3nt: TGTGCCAGCAGGCAACAGGTGACGAATTCACCCCTCCACTTT
CDR3aa: CASRQQVTNSPLHF

v_gene: TRBV9
abundance: .
d_gene: TRBD1
j_gene: TRBJ2-3
CDR3nt: TGTGCCAGCAGCGCTGGGGACAGACCCACAGATACGCAGTATTTT
CDR3aa: CASSAGDRPTDTQYF

v_gene: TRBV4-3
abundance: .
d_gene: .
j_gene: TRBJ2-7
CDR3nt: TGCGCCAGCAGCCCCCGGGCCAAGGAGGGATACGAGCAGTACTTC
CDR3aa: CASSPRAKEGYEQYF

v_gene: TRBV7-2
abundance: .
d_gene: .
j_gene: TRBJ2-5
CDR3nt: TGTGCCAGCAGCTCACAGGGTTTGCTCGTAAAGACCCAGTACTTC
CDR3aa: CASSSQGLLVKTQYF

v_gene: TRBV19
abundance: .
d_gene: .
j_gene: TRBJ1-1
CDR3nt: TGTGCCAGCCGCGCCCCAGGGGCTTTAGGCACTGAAGCTTTCTTT
CDR3aa: CASRAPGALGTEAFF

v_gene: TRBV7-9
abundance: .
d_gene: TRBD1
j_gene: TRBJ1-2
CDR3nt: TGTGCCAGCAGCCGGACAGGGGTGCATGGCTACACCTTC
CDR3aa: CASSRTGVHGYTF

v_gene: TRBV29-1
abundance: .
d_gene: TRBD1
j_gene: TRBJ1-2
CDR3nt: TGCAGCGTGGGGACAGGGGGGAAATATGGCTACACCTTC
CDR3aa: CSVGTGGKYGYTF

v_gene: TRBV2
abundance: .
d_gene: TRBD2
j_gene: TRBJ2-7
CDR3nt: TGTGCCACCCGGGGGACTAGCGGGGGCCCTAAGGGCGAGCAGTACTTC
CDR3aa: CATRGTSGGPKGEQYF

v_gene: TRBV6-5
abundance: .
d_gene: .
j_gene: TRBJ2-7
CDR3nt: TGTGCCAGCAGTTACTCAGGCCGTGAGGTTGAGCAGTACTTC
CDR3aa: CASSYSGREVEQYF

v_gene: TRBV10-2
abundance: .
d_gene: .
j_gene: TRBJ1-2
CDR3nt: TGCGCCAGCAGTGAGACAAACAACGGCTACACCTTC
CDR3aa: CASSETNNGYTF

v_gene: TRBV27
abundance: few
d_gene: .
j_gene: TRBJ1-5
CDR3nt: TGTGCCAGCAGTTTATCGGCGGGATCTCTGCCCCAGCATTTT
CDR3aa: CASSLSAGSLPQHF

v_gene: TRBV12-5
abundance: .
d_gene: TRBD1
j_gene: TRBJ1-1
CDR3nt: TGTGCTAGCCAAATCCCCCTGGACAGGGCGAACACTGAAGCTTTCTTT
CDR3aa: CASQIPLDRANTEAFF

v_gene: TRBV4-2
abundance: .
d_gene: .
j_gene: TRBJ2-5
CDR3nt: TGTGCCAGCAGCCAAGAAGGGGGGGCCCAAGAGACCCAGTACTTC
CDR3aa: CASSQEGGAQETQYF

v_gene: TRBV2
abundance: .
d_gene: TRBD2
j_gene: TRBJ2-2
CDR3nt: TGTGCCAGCAGCGGGGGGTATACCGGGGAGCTGTTTTTT
CDR3aa: CASSGGYTGELFF

v_gene: TRBV18
abundance: .
d_gene: .
j_gene: TRBJ1-1
CDR3nt: TGTGCCAGCTCACCAAAGACAGGGAACACTGAAGCTTTCTTT
CDR3aa: CASSPKTGNTEAFF

v_gene: TRBV11-3
abundance: .
d_gene: .
j_gene: TRBJ1-1
CDR3nt: TGTGCCAGCAGCCTTCACCGAGACACTGAAGCTTTCTTT
CDR3aa: CASSLHRDTEAFF

v_gene: TRBV15
abundance: .
d_gene: TRBD1
j_gene: TRBJ1-5
CDR3nt: TGTGCCACCACCCCGACGAGGGGGCTTCAGCCCCAGCATTTT
CDR3aa: CATTPTRGLQPQHF

v_gene: TRBV19
abundance: .
d_gene: TRBD1
j_gene: TRBJ1-1
CDR3nt: TGTGCCAGTAGTACCCAGGGGGCCGTTGAAGCTTTCTTT
CDR3aa: CASSTQGAVEAFF

v_gene: TRBV5-1
abundance: .
d_gene: TRBD1
j_gene: TRBJ1-5
CDR3nt: TGCGCCAGCAGCTTGGATGGGACAGGGGGGCAGCCCCAGCATTTT
CDR3aa: CASSLDGTGGQPQHF

v_gene: TRBV5-6
abundance: .
d_gene: .
j_gene: TRBJ2-7
CDR3nt: TGTGCCAGCAGGGACAATCGGTTTTACGAGCAGTACTTC
CDR3aa: CASRDNRFYEQYF

v_gene: TRBV20-1
abundance: .
d_gene: .
j_gene: TRBJ1-2
CDR3nt: TGCAGTGCTAGTGAGGCTGCGGAGGGCTACACCTTC
CDR3aa: CSASEAAEGYTF

v_gene: TRBV7-2
abundance: once
d_gene: .
j_gene: TRBJ1-6
CDR3nt: TGTGCCAGCAGCCACCGACAGCCTAATTCACCCCTCCACTTT
CDR3aa: CASSHRQPNSPLHF

v_gene: TRBV27
abundance: once
d_gene: .
j_gene: TRBJ2-7
CDR3nt: TGTGCCAGCAGTTTGGGCAGGGGTTACGAGCAGTACTTC
CDR3aa: CASSLGRGYEQYF

v_gene: TRBV5-4
abundance: .
d_gene: .
j_gene: TRBJ2-5
CDR3nt: TGTGCCAGCAGCTTCGGCCTAGCTTCGGAGACCCAGTACTTC
CDR3aa: CASSFGLASETQYF